These 8 T cell receptor beta chains were all obtained from the same sample, sequenced in a study of early T cells in non-severe SARS-CoV-2 infection. TCRdb processed the 5' RACE reads anew with MiXCR; each CDR3 protein has one entry. The sample has under 80,000 distinct CDR3 sequences; about an eighth are singletons. Sequencing input: whole blood. These receptors were collected from an adult who was a healthcare worker with PCR-confirmed SARS-CoV-2 infection or an uninfected control (not recorded which).

The chain recombines TRBV7-9 with TRBJ2-3, with D possibly being TRBD1 or TRBD2 (5 bases each). Trimming took off 6 bases at V and 2 bases at J, with 21 bases between the two ends. CDR3 length: 17 amino acids. CDR1 is SEHNR and CDR2 is FQNEAQ in the germline V gene (reference sequence). This CDR3 is CASRPPGPRSHTDTQYF. CDR3 DNA: TGTGCCAGCAGACCTCCGGGACCAAGGTCACACACAGATACGCAGTATTTT.

Concerning this clonotype itself: A much larger clonotype is one base distant, so this may be a read error. This chain uses TRBV5-6 with TRBJ1-1; D remains ambiguous. Deletions cut 0 bases from V and 10 bases from J, with 10 bases between. Germline lookup yields CDR1 SGHDT and CDR2 YYEEEE. CDR3 length: 12 residues. CDR3 loop: CASSLEEGRAFF. The CDR3 region has the DNA TGTGCCAGCAGCTTGGAGGAGGGAAGAGCTTTCTTT.

This clonotype has a count of ten or more. This chain connects TRBV30 to TRBJ2-4; D uncertain. The CDR3 has 12 residues. The germline CDR1 and CDR2 sequences are GTSNPN and SVGIG (reference sequence). Trimming cost V 1 base and J 10 bases, with 11 bases left between them. CDR3 DNA: TGTGCCTGGAGTGGAGCGCTAGGGATTCAGTACTTC. This codes for CAWSGALGIQYF.

The chain joins TRBV20-1 to TRBJ2-2; D is possibly TRBD1 (5 bases). CDR1 and CDR2 from the germline V gene are DFQATT and SNEGSKA (reference sequence). The CDR3 covers 12 residues. V shed 3 bases and J shed 3 bases, with 5 bases lying between them. CDR3 protein: CSASRDTGELFF. The CDR3, as DNA: TGCAGTGCTAGCAGGGACACCGGGGAGCTGTTTTTT.

Comments on this clonotype: One junction end disagrees with the germline gene, perhaps due to a read error. The rearrangement joins TRBV27 to TRBJ1-2; no clear D gene. Germline assignment: CDR1 MNHEY and CDR2 SMNVEV (reference sequence). The CDR3 extends over 14 amino acids. The CDR3 region has the DNA TGTGCCTGCAGTCCCGACGGGGTCCACTATGGCTACACCTTC. As protein: CACSPDGVHYGYTF.

This clonotype was recorded a few times. The J gene is TRBJ1-6, the V gene TRBV10-3; D gene ambiguous. CDR3 length: 14 amino acids. Between the trimmed V and J ends, which lost 10 bases and 0 bases, there was a span of 10 bases. The germline V gene encodes CDR1 ENHRY and CDR2 SYGVKD. CDR3 nucleotides: TGTGCCACCAAGAACAGCTCCTATAATTCACCCCTCCACTTT. The encoded protein is CATKNSSYNSPLHF.

In regard to this clonotype: This may arise from a read error, as a much more abundant clone is one base away. The gene calls are TRBV6-5 and TRBJ1-1; D is ambiguous. Deletions cut 2 bases from V and 6 bases from J, with 13 bases between. Germline V gene lookup returns CDR1 MNHEY and CDR2 SVGAGI. This CDR3 comprises 14 residues. CDR3 DNA: TGTGCCAGCAGTTACACCCTAACAAGGGCTGAAGCTTTCTTT. Encoded protein: CASSYTLTRAEAFF.

This clonotype was picked up many times. This sequence joins TRBV5-4 and TRBJ2-3; D tentatively reads TRBD1 or TRBD2 (5 bases each). V lost 0 bases, J lost 1 base, and 15 bases lay in between. The CDR3 extends over 17 amino acids. Germline CDR1 is SGHNT and CDR2 is YYREEE (reference sequence). The CDR3 nucleotides are TGTGCCAGCAGCTTGGAATGGGACGCCTCGGGCACAGATACGCAGTATTTT. Residues: CASSLEWDASGTDTQYF.